Shown below are 22 T cell receptor beta chains from a single sample sequenced in a study of blood T cell repertoires in COVID-19. This table comes from immunoSEQ multiplex PCR, and its TCRdb copy is limited to in-frame clones, with some not included. The sample includes around 200,000 clones, around 79% of them seen just once. The material sequenced was peripheral blood. Receptors were obtained from a woman aged 40 to 55 with COVID-19, enrolled during active disease.

The chain recombines TRBV4-1 with TRBJ1-4; tentatively, D is TRBD1 (6 bases). V lost 4 bases to trimming and J lost 5 bases, with 17 bases between them. Looked up from germline, CDR1 is MGHRA and CDR2 is YSYEKL. This CDR3 has 16 residues. In DNA, the CDR3 is TGCGCCAGCAGCCCGACCGAACAGGGCGTGAATGAAAAACTGTTTTTT. Its protein product is CASSPTEQGVNEKLFF.

The J gene is TRBJ2-5, the V gene TRBV4-2; 11 bases fit TRBD2. The CDR3 consists of 16 residues. V dropped 0 bases and J dropped 7; count of bases not matched to a gene: 7. Looked up from germline, CDR1 is LGHNA and CDR2 is YNFKEQ. The DNA for the CDR3 is TGTGCCAGCAGCCAAGACGGACGGCTAGCGGGGGGGACCCAGTACTTC. Residues: CASSQDGRLAGGTQYF.

This clone was seen a single time. The chain uses TRBV7-2 and TRBJ2-3; TRBD2 agrees at 14 bases. Per germline, CDR1 SGHTA and CDR2 FQGNSA. There are 16 residues in the CDR3. V trimming: 1 base; J trimming: 5 bases; junction bases outside the gene matches: 2. The CDR3, as DNA: TGTGCCAGCAGCTTAGGACTAGCGGGAGGGCTAGATACGCAGTATTTT. This encodes CASSLGLAGGLDTQYF.

Only a few counts were recorded for this clone. V is TRBV19 and J is TRBJ2-3; 8 bases line up with TRBD1. The CDR3 runs to 18 residues. The V segment lost 3 bases and the J segment 4 bases; nucleotides outside the gene matches: 15. Per the germline V gene, CDR1 is LNHDA and CDR2 is SQIVND (reference sequence). The CDR3 loop is CASSIISVGRGRADTQYF. The CDR3 region has the DNA TGTGCCAGTAGTATTATCTCCGTCGGCAGGGGGCGAGCAGATACGCAGTATTTT.

CDR3 loop: CASSLTAVSTDTQYF. For the CDR3, the DNA is TGTGCCAGCAGCTTGACGGCGGTTAGCACAGATACGCAGTATTTT. This chain joins TRBV7-9 and TRBJ2-3; no clear D gene. V lost 3 bases and J 0 bases, leaving 10 bases between the germline ends. CDR1 and CDR2 (germline): SEHNR, FQNEAQ (reference sequence). This CDR3 comprises 15 residues.

This chain links TRBV10-3 with TRBJ2-5, with D unclear. Between the trimmed V and J ends, which lost 3 bases and 0 bases, there was a span of 11 bases. In germline, CDR1 is ENHRY, CDR2 SYGVKD. This CDR3 is built from 15 residues. As DNA, the CDR3 is TGTGCCATCAGTGAAAATACGGCGGACCAAGAGACCCAGTACTTC. It codes for CAISENTADQETQYF.

This chain joins TRBV12-3 or TRBV12-4 and TRBJ1-3; D remains ambiguous. With 8 bases removed from V and 2 bases from J, the gap between germline ends came to 10 bases. This CDR3 comprises 13 residues. The CDR3 loop is CASLAGTGNTIYF. The CDR3 DNA reads as TGTGCCAGCTTGGCGGGTACTGGAAACACCATATATTTT.

This sequence joins TRBV5-1 and TRBJ2-3, with 7 bases lining up with TRBD1. Germline CDR1 reads SGHRS; CDR2 reads YFSETQ. Trimming at V came to 0 bases and at J to 2 bases, leaving 6 bases not matched to a gene. The CDR3 is 16 residues long. The CDR3, as DNA: TGCGCCAGCAGCTTGGGTGGGACAGCGATCACAGATACGCAGTATTTT. This encodes CASSLGGTAITDTQYF.

This clone was seen a few times. This chain links TRBV10-3 with TRBJ2-1; 14 nucleotides line up with TRBD2. The V segment lost 6 bases and the J segment 8 bases; nucleotides outside the gene matches: 6. The CDR3 runs 15 residues. Germline V gene lookup returns CDR1 ENHRY and CDR2 SYGVKD. The CDR3 spells CAIRGTSGSIDEQFF. The DNA for the CDR3 is TGTGCCATCAGGGGGACTAGCGGGAGTATCGATGAGCAGTTCTTC.

This chain connects TRBV6-5 to TRBJ1-3; D is unresolved. This CDR3 is built from 12 residues. The ends were cut back, 7 bases at V and 3 bases at J, with 7 bases in the middle. Germline assignment: CDR1 MNHEY and CDR2 SVGAGI. CDR3 amino acids: CASIASGNTIYF. The CDR3 DNA follows: TGTGCCAGCATTGCCAGTGGAAACACCATATATTTT.

This chain connects TRBV11-3 to TRBJ2-3, with 9 bases that match TRBD1. In germline, CDR1 is SGHNT, CDR2 YENEEA. V was clipped by 5 bases and J by 5 bases; unmatched bases: 8. The CDR3 extends over 15 amino acids. CDR3 in amino acids: CASSPGTGRQDTQYF. DNA for the CDR3: TGTGCCAGCAGCCCCGGGACAGGGCGACAAGATACGCAGTATTTT. The variable domain in full, with the rest retrieved from reference TRBV11-3 and TRBJ2-3, is EAGVVQSPRYKIIEKKQPVAFWCNPISGHNTLYWYLQNLGQGPELLIRYENEEAVDDSQLPKDRFSAERLKGVDSTLKIQPAELGDSAVYLCASSPGTGRQDTQYFGPGTRLTVL.

V gene TRBV7-2 combines with J gene TRBJ2-1; D perhaps matches TRBD2 (6 bases). Germline V gene data show CDR1 as SGHTA and CDR2 as FQGNSA. Trimming removed 1 base from V and 9 bases from J, with 10 bases in between. The length of the CDR3 is 13 residues. CDR3 DNA: TGTGCCAGCAGCTTAGTTAAAGCGGGTGAGCAGTTCTTC. It specifies CASSLVKAGEQFF. The whole variable domain, filled in from reference TRBV7-2 and TRBJ2-1, reads GAGVSQSPSNKVTEKGKDVELRCDPISGHTALYWYRQSLGQGLEFLIYFQGNSAPDKSGLPSDRFSAERTGGSVSTLTIQRTQQEDSAVYLCASSLVKAGEQFFGPGTRLTVL.

The chain employs TRBV27 and TRBJ2-4; no reliable D call. The V gene lost 6 bases and the J gene lost 6 bases, with 15 bases spanning the gap. This CDR3 has 14 amino acids. Looked up from germline, CDR1 is MNHEY and CDR2 is SMNVEV (reference sequence). The CDR3, as DNA: TGTGCCAGCAGCGATCGTATCGCGCGAAACATTCAGTACTTC. The encoded protein is CASSDRIARNIQYF.

CDR3 protein: CASSYSGTVTGELFF. The CDR3, as DNA: TGTGCCAGCAGTTACTCTGGGACAGTCACCGGGGAGCTGTTTTTT. The V and J genes are TRBV6-5 and TRBJ2-2; TRBD1 matches 7 bases. J gave up 4 bases and V 0 bases, and 2 bases lay outside the gene matches. Germline CDR1 and CDR2: MNHEY and SVGAGI. The length of the CDR3 is 15 residues.

The chain is built from TRBV10-2 and TRBJ2-1; TRBD2 matches at 8 bases. This CDR3 is 18 amino acids long. Unmatched junction bases numbered 16, after V lost 3 bases and J lost 6 bases. Germline lookup yields CDR1 WSHSY and CDR2 SAAADI. This CDR3 reads CASSESFGTRGFVNEQFF. The CDR3 region has the DNA TGCGCCAGCAGTGAATCTTTTGGGACTAGAGGTTTTGTCAATGAGCAGTTCTTC.

The chain combines TRBV18 with TRBJ2-2, with D unclear. V was pared by 4 bases and J by 0 bases, with 12 bases between. There are 16 residues in the CDR3. Per the germline V gene, CDR1 is KGHSH and CDR2 is LQKENI. The DNA of the CDR3 is TGTGCCAGCTCACGTTCGGTGATGGCGAACACCGGGGAGCTGTTTTTT. Its protein is CASSRSVMANTGELFF. The whole variable domain, filled in from reference TRBV18 and TRBJ2-2, reads NAGVMQNPRHLVRRRGQEARLRCSPMKGHSHVYWYRQLPEEGLKFMVYLQKENIIDESGMPKERFSAEFPKEGPSILRIQQVVRGDSAAYFCASSRSVMANTGELFFGEGSRLTVL.

CDR3 sequence reads: CASSRKTSGGSRTDTQYF. Written as DNA, the CDR3 is TGTGCCAGCAGCCGAAAGACTAGCGGGGGGTCCCGCACAGATACGCAGTATTTT. The chain recombines TRBV5-4 with TRBJ2-3, with TRBD2 matching 13 bases. The ends lost 4 bases at V and 1 base at J; junction bases unmatched: 9. Germline CDR1 and CDR2: SGHNT and YYREEE (reference sequence). The CDR3 totals 18 residues.

This chain connects TRBV14 to TRBJ2-7; perhaps TRBD2 as D (5 bases). Trimming shortened V by 6 bases and J by 0 bases, and 18 bases separated the two germline ends. The CDR3 covers 16 residues. Germline loops: CDR1 SGHDN, CDR2 FVKESK. CDR3 bases: TGTGCCAGCAGTAGACGGGGTTATTCTTTCTCCTACGAGCAGTACTTC. This gives the protein CASSRRGYSFSYEQYF.

The rearrangement uses TRBV28 and TRBJ1-3, with D unclear. The germline V gene encodes CDR1 MDHEN and CDR2 SYDVKM. Trimming shortened V by 6 bases and J by 4 bases, and 10 bases separated the two germline ends. The CDR3 totals 13 residues. CDR3 sequence reads: CASRGGRGNTIYF. The CDR3 nucleotides are TGTGCCAGCAGAGGAGGGAGAGGAAACACCATATATTTT.

The chain combines TRBV6-5 with TRBJ2-3, with TRBD1 as a possible D gene (6 bases). Germline V gene data show CDR1 as MNHEY and CDR2 as SVGAGI. The CDR3 spans 14 residues. V dropped 10 bases and J dropped 3 bases, with 17 bases sitting between them. CDR3 nucleotide sequence: TGTGCCACCTCCAGGAGGACAGAAACAGATACGCAGTATTTT. Translation gives CATSRRTETDTQYF.

J is TRBJ2-3 and V is TRBV12-1; the tabulated D call, TRBD2, remains unverified against the DNA. TRBV12-1 is a recognized pseudogene. The CDR3 has 15 residues. CDR3 nucleotide sequence: TGTGCCAGAGGAACAGCGGGGGGTTCCCGTGATACGCAGTATTTT. The encoded protein is CARGTAGGSRDTQYF.

This clone was counted a few times. The V and J genes are TRBV2 and TRBJ1-5; unclear D gene. Germline V lookup: CDR1 SNHLY, CDR2 FYNNEI. V was cut by 5 bases and J by 5 bases, with 7 bases left in between. CDR3 length: 12 residues. The CDR3 DNA reads as TGTGCCAGCAGTCCGTCTGATCAGCCCCAGCATTTT. This sequence encodes CASSPSDQPQHF.